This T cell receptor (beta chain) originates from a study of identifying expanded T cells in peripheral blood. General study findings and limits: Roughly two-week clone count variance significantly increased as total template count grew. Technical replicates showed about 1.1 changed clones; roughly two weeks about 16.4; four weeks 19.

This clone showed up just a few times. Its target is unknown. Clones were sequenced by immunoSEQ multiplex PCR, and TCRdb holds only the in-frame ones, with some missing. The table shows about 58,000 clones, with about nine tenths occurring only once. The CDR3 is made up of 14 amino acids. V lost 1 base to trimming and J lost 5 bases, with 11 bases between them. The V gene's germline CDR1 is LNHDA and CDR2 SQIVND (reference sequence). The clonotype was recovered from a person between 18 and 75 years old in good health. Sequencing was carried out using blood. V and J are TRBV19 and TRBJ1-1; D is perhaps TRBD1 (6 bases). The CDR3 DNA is TGTGCCAGTAGTATAGGGACAGCTCGGACTGAAGCTTTCTTT. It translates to CASSIGTARTEAFF.